This entry lists 15 T cell receptor beta chains sequenced from one sample in a study of shared clonotypes between healthy human individuals. Sequenced by immunoSEQ multiplex PCR; TCRdb stores in-frame clones only, minus some. The sample has hundreds of thousands of clones, 72% seen once. Material: memory CD4+ T cells sorted from blood. Subset noted: CD45RA-negative fraction. The receptors here all came from a woman under 40 in good health.

This clone has a count of ten or more. V and J are TRBV4-1 and TRBJ2-2; TRBD2 matches 7 bases. The V segment lost 4 bases and the J segment 4 bases; nucleotides outside the gene matches: 12. Germline CDR1 and CDR2: MGHRA and YSYEKL. The CDR3 runs 17 residues. CDR3: CASSPVDMGLSTGELFF. In DNA, the CDR3 is TGCGCCAGCAGCCCTGTGGACATGGGACTATCCACCGGGGAGCTGTTTTTT.

The chain employs TRBV13 and TRBJ1-2; 7 nucleotides align to TRBD1. This CDR3 has 16 residues. Losses at the gene ends were 1 base for V and 1 base for J; bases not matched to a gene: 6. Germline lookup yields CDR1 PRHDT and CDR2 FYEKMQ (reference sequence). This CDR3 reads CASSLVQGLGNYGYTF. CDR3 coding DNA: TGTGCCAGCAGCTTAGTACAGGGGTTGGGTAACTATGGCTACACCTTC.

This chain joins TRBV14 and TRBJ2-7; TRBD2 is a possible D gene (6 bases). V shed 9 bases and J shed 0 bases, with 27 bases lying between them. CDR3 length equals 18 residues. Germline values: CDR1 SGHDN, CDR2 FVKESK. The CDR3 reads CARLYDYPLGGPSYEQYF. Here the CDR3 DNA reads TGTGCCAGGCTTTATGACTACCCCCTGGGGGGTCCCTCCTACGAGCAGTACTTC.

V and J are TRBV28 and TRBJ2-7, with D possibly being TRBD2 (6 bases). This CDR3 has 15 residues. Trimming removed 11 bases from V and 1 base from J, with 21 bases in between. Germline values: CDR1 MDHEN, CDR2 SYDVKM. Here the CDR3 DNA reads TGTGCCGTTGCCTCCGGCCAGGGACTTTCCTACGAGCAGTACTTC. This gives the protein CAVASGQGLSYEQYF.

This clone has only a few counts. This chain joins TRBV11-2 and TRBJ2-2, with D unclear. V was pared by 5 bases and J by 6 bases, with 13 bases between. From germline, CDR1 is SGHAT and CDR2 FQNNGV. The CDR3 is 14 residues long. This CDR3 is CASSQDLPAGELFF. Written as DNA, the CDR3 is TGTGCCAGCAGCCAAGATCTCCCAGCCGGGGAGCTGTTTTTT.

The J gene is TRBJ2-7, the V gene TRBV5-6, with D unclear. The germline gives CDR1 SGHDT, CDR2 YYEEEE. This CDR3 comprises 14 residues. Trimming took 6 bases from V and 2 from J, leaving 15 bases between them. CDR3 in DNA: TGTGCCAGCACCCGGAAGGGTAGGGCCTACGAGCAGTACTTC. The encoded protein is CASTRKGRAYEQYF.

The chain combines TRBV5-1 with TRBJ2-2; D uncertain. V lost 5 bases, J lost 1 base, and 3 bases lay in between. The CDR3 covers 12 residues. Germline CDR1 SGHRS, CDR2 YFSETQ. In DNA form, the CDR3 reads TGCGCCAGCAGACAGAACACCGGGGAGCTGTTTTTT. Translation: CASRQNTGELFF. The whole variable domain, remainder taken from reference TRBV5-1 and TRBJ2-2, is KAGVTQTPRYLIKTRGQQVTLSCSPISGHRSVSWYQQTPGQGLQFLFEYFSETQRNKGNFPGRFSGRQFSNSRSEMNVSTLELGDSALYLCASRQNTGELFFGEGSRLTVL.

The genes are TRBV5-1 and TRBJ2-6; D remains ambiguous. The CDR3 runs to 15 residues. V was cut by 4 bases and J by 3 bases, with 11 bases left in between. Germline CDR1 is SGHRS and CDR2 is YFSETQ. The CDR3 is CASSGSLLGANVLTF. Here the CDR3 DNA reads TGCGCCAGCAGCGGGTCCTTACTTGGGGCCAACGTCCTGACTTTC.

This clone was found many times. The rearrangement joins TRBV29-1 to TRBJ2-1; D is possibly TRBD2 (6 bases). V was clipped by 5 bases and J by 10 bases, with 18 bases between them. CDR3 length: 13 amino acids. Looked up from germline, CDR1 is SQVTM and CDR2 is ANQGSEA. CDR3 loop: CSVRLTGEGEQFF. The CDR3, as DNA: TGCAGCGTTAGATTAACGGGAGAAGGGGAGCAGTTCTTC.

The chain employs TRBV4-2 and TRBJ2-3; 9 bases line up with TRBD2. J lost 3 bases, V lost 6 bases, and 7 bases had no gene match. The CDR3 runs to 15 residues. CDR1 and CDR2 (germline): LGHNA, YNFKEQ. Here the CDR3 reads CASSAGTSITDTQYF. CDR3 bases: TGTGCCAGCAGTGCCGGGACTAGCATTACAGATACGCAGTATTTT.

The V call is TRBV9, the J call TRBJ1-2, with 9 bases lining up with TRBD1. V dropped 5 bases and J dropped 8; count of bases not matched to a gene: 4. Germline CDR1 reads SGDLS; CDR2 reads YYNGEE. The CDR3 spans 12 residues. In DNA form, the CDR3 reads TGTGCCAGCAGGGGACAGGGTGAGGGCTACACCTTC. It codes for CASRGQGEGYTF.

The rearrangement uses TRBV30 and TRBJ1-5, with D unresolved. The CDR3 is 14 amino acids. Germline V gene sequence: CDR1 GTSNPN, CDR2 SVGIG (reference sequence). Deletions cut 0 bases from V and 5 bases from J, with 11 bases between. CDR3 DNA: TGTGCCTGGAGTGTACCCCCGGCTTATCAGCCCCAGCATTTT. This translates into CAWSVPPAYQPQHF.

The chain joins TRBV18 to TRBJ2-3; 10 nucleotides match TRBD2. The CDR3 loop spans 17 amino acids. Trimming took 0 bases from V and 6 from J; bases not matched to a gene: 9. Germline-derived CDR1 and CDR2 are KGHSH and LQKENI. DNA of the CDR3: TGTGCCAGCTCACCACCGGGACTAGCGAGACCCGGTGATACGCAGTATTTT. Its translation is CASSPPGLARPGDTQYF.

The rearrangement links TRBV19 to TRBJ2-7; TRBD2 aligns across 11 bases. Germline loops: CDR1 LNHDA, CDR2 SQIVND (reference sequence). With 4 bases clipped from V and 8 bases from J, the junction kept 4 bases outside the gene matches. The CDR3 extends over 13 amino acids. The CDR3 sequence is CASSKGLAEKQYF. The CDR3 DNA follows: TGTGCCAGTAGTAAGGGACTAGCGGAAAAGCAGTACTTC.

V usage is TRBV4-2 and J usage is TRBJ2-3; 7 bases are a match to TRBD2. V was clipped by 1 base and J by 14 bases; unmatched bases: 18. The CDR3 has 16 amino acids. Per germline, CDR1 LGHNA and CDR2 YNFKEQ. CDR3: CASSQGDGKLARFRYF. CDR3 coding DNA: TGTGCCAGCAGCCAAGGGGATGGTAAACTAGCGCGATTTCGGTATTTT.